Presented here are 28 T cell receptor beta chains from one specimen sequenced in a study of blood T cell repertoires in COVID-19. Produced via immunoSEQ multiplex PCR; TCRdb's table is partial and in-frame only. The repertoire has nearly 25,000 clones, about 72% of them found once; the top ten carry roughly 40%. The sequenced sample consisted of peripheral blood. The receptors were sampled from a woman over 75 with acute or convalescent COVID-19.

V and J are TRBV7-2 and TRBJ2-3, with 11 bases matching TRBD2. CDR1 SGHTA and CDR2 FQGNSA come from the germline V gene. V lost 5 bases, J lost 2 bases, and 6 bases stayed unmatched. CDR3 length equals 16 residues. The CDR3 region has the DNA TGTGCCAGCAGCCCAGGGACTAGCGGCTTCACAGATACGCAGTATTTT. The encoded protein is CASSPGTSGFTDTQYF.

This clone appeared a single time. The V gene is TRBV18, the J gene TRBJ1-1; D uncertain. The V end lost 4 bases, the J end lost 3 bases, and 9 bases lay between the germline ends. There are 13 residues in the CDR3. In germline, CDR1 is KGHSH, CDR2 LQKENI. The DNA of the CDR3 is TGTGCCAGCTCACAGGGAGCTGACACTGAAGCTTTCTTT. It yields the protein CASSQGADTEAFF.

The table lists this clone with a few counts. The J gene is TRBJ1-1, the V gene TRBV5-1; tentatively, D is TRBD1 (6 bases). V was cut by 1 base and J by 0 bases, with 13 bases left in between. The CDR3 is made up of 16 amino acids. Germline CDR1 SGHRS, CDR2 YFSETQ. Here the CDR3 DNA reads TGCGCCAGCAGCTTGAACCCGGGGGGGCTGAACACTGAAGCTTTCTTT. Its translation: CASSLNPGGLNTEAFF.

CDR3 sequence: CASSLGGQGVHEQYF. The CDR3 DNA reads TGTGCCAGCAGCTTAGGTGGGCAGGGGGTCCACGAGCAGTACTTC. This sequence joins TRBV11-3 and TRBJ2-7; 7 nucleotides agree with TRBD1. Germline values: CDR1 SGHNT, CDR2 YENEEA. The V segment lost 1 base and the J segment 5 bases; nucleotides outside the gene matches: 8. The CDR3 is 15 amino acids.

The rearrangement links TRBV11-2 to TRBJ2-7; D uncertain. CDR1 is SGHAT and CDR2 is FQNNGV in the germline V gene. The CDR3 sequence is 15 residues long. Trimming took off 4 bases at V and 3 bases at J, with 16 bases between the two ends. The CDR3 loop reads CASSSPGEGSYEQYF. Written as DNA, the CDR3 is TGTGCCAGCAGCTCCCCCGGAGAAGGTAGCTACGAGCAGTACTTC.

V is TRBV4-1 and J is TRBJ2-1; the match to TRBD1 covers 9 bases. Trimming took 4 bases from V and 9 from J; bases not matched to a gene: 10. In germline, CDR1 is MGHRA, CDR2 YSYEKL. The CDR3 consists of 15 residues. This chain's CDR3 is CASSPPGQGIGEQFF. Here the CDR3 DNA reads TGCGCCAGCAGCCCCCCGGGACAGGGTATCGGTGAGCAGTTCTTC.

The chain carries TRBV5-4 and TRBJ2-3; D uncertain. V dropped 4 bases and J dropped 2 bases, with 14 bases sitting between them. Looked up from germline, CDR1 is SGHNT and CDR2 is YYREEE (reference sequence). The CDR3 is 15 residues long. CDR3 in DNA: TGTGCCAGCAGCAGAGGATCCCAACCCACAGATACGCAGTATTTT. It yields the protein CASSRGSQPTDTQYF.

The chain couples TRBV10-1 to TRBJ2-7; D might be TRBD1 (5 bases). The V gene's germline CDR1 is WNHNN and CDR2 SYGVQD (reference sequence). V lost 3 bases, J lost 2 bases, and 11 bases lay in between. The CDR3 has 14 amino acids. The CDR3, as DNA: TGCGCCAGCAGTGAAAGGACACCCCCCTACGAGCAGTACTTC. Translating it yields CASSERTPPYEQYF.

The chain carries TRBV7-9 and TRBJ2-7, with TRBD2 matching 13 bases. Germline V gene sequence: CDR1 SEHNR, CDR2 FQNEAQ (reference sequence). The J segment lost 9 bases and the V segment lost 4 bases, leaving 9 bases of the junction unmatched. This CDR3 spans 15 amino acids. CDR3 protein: CASSSSGTSGTRQYF. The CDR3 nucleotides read TGTGCCAGCAGCTCGTCCGGGACTAGCGGGACAAGGCAGTACTTC.

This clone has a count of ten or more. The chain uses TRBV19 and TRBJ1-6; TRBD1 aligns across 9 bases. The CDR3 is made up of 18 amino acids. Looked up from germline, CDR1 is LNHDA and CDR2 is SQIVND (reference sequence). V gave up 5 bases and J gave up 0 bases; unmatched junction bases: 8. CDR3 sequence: CASSLQGADFSYNSPLHF. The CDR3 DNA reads TGTGCCAGTAGTTTACAGGGGGCCGATTTCTCCTATAATTCACCCCTCCACTTT.

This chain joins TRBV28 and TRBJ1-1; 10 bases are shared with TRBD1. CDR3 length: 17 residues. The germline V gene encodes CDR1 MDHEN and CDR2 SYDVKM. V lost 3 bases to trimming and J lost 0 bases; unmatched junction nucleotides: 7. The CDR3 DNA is TGTGCCAGCAGTTTTTTGACAGGGGGCTCTATGAACACTGAAGCTTTCTTT. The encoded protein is CASSFLTGGSMNTEAFF.

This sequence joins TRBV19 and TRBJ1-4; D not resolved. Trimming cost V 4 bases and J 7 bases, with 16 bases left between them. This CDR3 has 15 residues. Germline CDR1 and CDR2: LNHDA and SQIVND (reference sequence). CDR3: CASSNHRDEGEKLFF. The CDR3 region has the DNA TGTGCCAGTAGTAACCATCGGGATGAAGGTGAAAAACTGTTTTTT.

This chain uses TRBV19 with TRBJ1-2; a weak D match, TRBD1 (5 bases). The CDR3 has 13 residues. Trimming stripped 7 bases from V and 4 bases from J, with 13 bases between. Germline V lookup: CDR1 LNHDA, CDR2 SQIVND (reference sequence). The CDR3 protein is CASTPTDRYGYTF. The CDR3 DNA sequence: TGTGCCAGTACCCCGACAGACCGCTATGGCTACACCTTC.

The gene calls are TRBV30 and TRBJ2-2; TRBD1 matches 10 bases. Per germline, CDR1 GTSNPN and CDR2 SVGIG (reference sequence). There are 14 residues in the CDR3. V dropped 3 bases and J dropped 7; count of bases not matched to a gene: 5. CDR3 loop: CAWRRDRGIGELFF. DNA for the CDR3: TGTGCCTGGAGGCGGGACAGGGGAATCGGGGAGCTGTTTTTT.

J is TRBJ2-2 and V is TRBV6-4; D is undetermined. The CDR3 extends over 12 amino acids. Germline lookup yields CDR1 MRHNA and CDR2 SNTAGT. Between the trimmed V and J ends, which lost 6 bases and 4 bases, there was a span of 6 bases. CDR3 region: CASSTVTGELFF. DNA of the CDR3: TGTGCCAGCAGCACGGTCACCGGGGAGCTGTTTTTT.

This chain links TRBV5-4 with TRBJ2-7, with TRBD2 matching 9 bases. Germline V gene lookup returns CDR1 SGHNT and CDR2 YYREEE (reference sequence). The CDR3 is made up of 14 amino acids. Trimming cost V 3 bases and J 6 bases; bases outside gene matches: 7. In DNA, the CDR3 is TGTGCCAGCAGCTGGGGCGGGGGGGCCCGCGAGCAGTACTTC. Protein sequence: CASSWGGGAREQYF.

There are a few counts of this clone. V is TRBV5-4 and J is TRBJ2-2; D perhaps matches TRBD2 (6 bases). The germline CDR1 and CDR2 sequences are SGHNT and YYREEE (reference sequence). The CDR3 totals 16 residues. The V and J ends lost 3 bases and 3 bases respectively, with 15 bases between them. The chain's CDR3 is CASSSGRDSDTGELFF. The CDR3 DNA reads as TGTGCCAGCAGCTCAGGCCGGGACTCCGACACCGGGGAGCTGTTTTTT.

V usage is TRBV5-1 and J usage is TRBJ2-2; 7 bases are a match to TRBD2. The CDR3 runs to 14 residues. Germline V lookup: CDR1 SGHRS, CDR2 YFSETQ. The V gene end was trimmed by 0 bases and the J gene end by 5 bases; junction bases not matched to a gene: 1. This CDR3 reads CASSLGGGTGELFF. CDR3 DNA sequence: TGCGCCAGCAGCTTGGGCGGGGGTACCGGGGAGCTGTTTTTT.

The CDR3 protein is CASSVDSEQGNTEAFF. As DNA, the CDR3 is TGTGCCAGCAGTGTGGACAGCGAGCAAGGGAACACTGAAGCTTTCTTT. This chain uses TRBV2 with TRBJ1-1, with D possibly being TRBD1 (6 bases). The germline V gene encodes CDR1 SNHLY and CDR2 FYNNEI. V lost 4 bases and J 1 base, leaving 16 bases between the germline ends. This CDR3 is 16 amino acids long.

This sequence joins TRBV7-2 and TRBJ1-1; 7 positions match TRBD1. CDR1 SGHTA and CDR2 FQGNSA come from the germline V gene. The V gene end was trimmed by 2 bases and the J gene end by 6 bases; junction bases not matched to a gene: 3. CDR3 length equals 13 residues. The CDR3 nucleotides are TGTGCCAGCAGCTTATACAGGGGCGCTGAAGCTTTCTTT. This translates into CASSLYRGAEAFF.

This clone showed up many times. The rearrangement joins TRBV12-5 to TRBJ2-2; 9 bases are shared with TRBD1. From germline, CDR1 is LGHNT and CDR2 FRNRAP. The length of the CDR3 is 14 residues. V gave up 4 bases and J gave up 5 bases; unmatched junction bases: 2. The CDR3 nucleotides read TGTGCTAGTGGTTCGGGGACAGGGACCGGGGAGCTGTTTTTT. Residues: CASGSGTGTGELFF.

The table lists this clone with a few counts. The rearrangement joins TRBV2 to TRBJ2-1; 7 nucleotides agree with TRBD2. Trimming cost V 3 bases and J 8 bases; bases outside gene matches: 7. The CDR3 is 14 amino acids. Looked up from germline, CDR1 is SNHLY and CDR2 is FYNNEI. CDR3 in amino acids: CASSEGPGRDEQFF. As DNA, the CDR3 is TGTGCCAGCAGTGAGGGACCGGGGAGGGATGAGCAGTTCTTC.

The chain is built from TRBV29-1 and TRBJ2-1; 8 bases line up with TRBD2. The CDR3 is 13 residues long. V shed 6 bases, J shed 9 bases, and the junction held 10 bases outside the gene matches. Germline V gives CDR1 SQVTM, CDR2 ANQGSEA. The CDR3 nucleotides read TGCAGCGTGGCTTCTAGCGGGTTCCCTGAGCAGTTCTTC. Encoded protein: CSVASSGFPEQFF.

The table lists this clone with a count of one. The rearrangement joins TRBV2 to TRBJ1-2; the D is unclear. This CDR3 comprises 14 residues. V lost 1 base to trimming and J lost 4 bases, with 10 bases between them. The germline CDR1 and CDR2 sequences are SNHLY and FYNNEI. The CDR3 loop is CASSEDRDLYGYTF. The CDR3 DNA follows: TGTGCCAGCAGTGAAGACAGAGACCTCTATGGCTACACCTTC.

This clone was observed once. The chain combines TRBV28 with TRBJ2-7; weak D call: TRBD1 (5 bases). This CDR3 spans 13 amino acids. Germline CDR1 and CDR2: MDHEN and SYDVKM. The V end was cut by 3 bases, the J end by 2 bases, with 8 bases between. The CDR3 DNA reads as TGTGCCAGCAGTTTTCAGGGCGCCTACGAGCAGTACTTC. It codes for CASSFQGAYEQYF.

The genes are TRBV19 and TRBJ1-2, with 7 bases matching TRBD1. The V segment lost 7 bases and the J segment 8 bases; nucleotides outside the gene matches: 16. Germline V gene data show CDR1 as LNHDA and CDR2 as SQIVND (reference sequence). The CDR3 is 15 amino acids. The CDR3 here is CASTPGGGGYSGYTF. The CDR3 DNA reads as TGTGCCAGTACCCCGGGAGGGGGCGGGTATAGCGGCTACACCTTC.

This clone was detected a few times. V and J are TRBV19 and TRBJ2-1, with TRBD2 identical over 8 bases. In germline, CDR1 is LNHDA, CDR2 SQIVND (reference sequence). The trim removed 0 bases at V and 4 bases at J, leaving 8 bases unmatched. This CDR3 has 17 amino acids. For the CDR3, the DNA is TGTGCCAGTAGTATAGATCGGGGCGGGGGGCAGTACAATGAGCAGTTCTTC. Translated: CASSIDRGGGQYNEQFF.

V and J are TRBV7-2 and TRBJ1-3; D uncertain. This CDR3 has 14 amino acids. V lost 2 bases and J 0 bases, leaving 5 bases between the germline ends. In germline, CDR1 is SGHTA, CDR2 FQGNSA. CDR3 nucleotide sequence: TGTGCCAGCAGCTTACACAACTCTGGAAACACCATATATTTT. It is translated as CASSLHNSGNTIYF.